The text below deals with one T cell receptor (beta chain). V lost 0 bases, J lost 5 bases, and 19 bases lay in between. This CDR3 has 18 residues. The germline gives CDR1 MGHRA, CDR2 YSYEKL. The data were obtained in a study of blood T cell repertoires in COVID-19. Sequencing used immunoSEQ multiplex PCR; TCRdb keeps in-frame clones, though not all of them. The sample includes more than 150,000 clones, 84% of them seen just once. J is TRBJ2-2 and V is TRBV4-1, with D maybe TRBD2 (6 bases). The receptor's source is a man aged 30 to 39 with active or convalescent COVID-19. The sequenced sample consisted of peripheral blood. CDR3 loop: CASSQDPGLTGRTGELFF. As DNA, the CDR3 is TGCGCCAGCAGCCAAGACCCCGGACTCACGGGGAGGACCGGGGAGCTGTTTTTT.